This T cell receptor beta chain was documented in a study of T-cell memory formation after mild COVID-19. Study findings and constraints: CD4/CD8 balance characterized clones contracting day 15 to 85, and CD4+ skew characterized later expanders.

Comment on this clonotype: The antigen remains unidentified.

With 4 bases removed from V and 10 bases from J, the gap between germline ends came to 17 bases. Germline V CDR1 and CDR2: MNHEY, SVGAGI. The CDR3 length is 15 residues. TCRdb re-analysed the 5' RACE reads in MiXCR, keeping a single row per CDR3 protein. This sample has about 140,000 distinct CDR3 sequences, with under 30% found just once. This receptor was identified in an adult woman who had mild COVID-19 (a few samples of this study predate the infection). Cell type and time point are not known. The chain carries TRBV6-5 and TRBJ1-6, with D perhaps matching TRBD1 (5 bases). Material: PBMCs or a T cell subset sorted from them (not recorded which). The CDR3 here is CASSSGVGFYSPLHF. CDR3 DNA: TGTGCCAGCAGTTCGGGGGTGGGTTTTTACTCACCCCTCCACTTT.